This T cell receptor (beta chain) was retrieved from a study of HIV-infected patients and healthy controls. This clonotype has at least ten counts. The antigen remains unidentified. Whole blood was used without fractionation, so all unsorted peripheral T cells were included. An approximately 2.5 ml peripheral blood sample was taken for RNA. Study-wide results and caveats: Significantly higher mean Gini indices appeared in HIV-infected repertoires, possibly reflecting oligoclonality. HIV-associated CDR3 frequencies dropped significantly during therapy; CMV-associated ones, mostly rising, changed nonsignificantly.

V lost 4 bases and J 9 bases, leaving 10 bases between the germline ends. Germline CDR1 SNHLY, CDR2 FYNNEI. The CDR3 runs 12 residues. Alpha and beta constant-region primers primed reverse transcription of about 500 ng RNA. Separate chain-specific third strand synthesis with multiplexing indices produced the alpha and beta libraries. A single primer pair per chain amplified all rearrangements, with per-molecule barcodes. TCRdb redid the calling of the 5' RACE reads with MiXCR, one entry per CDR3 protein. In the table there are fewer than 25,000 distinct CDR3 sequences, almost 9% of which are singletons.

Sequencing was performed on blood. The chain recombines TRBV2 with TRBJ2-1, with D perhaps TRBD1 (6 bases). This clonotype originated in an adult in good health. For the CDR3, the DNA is TGTGCCAGCAGTGGGACAGCCAGTGAGCAGTTCTTC. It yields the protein CASSGTASEQFF.